This T cell receptor beta chain emerged from a study of CD4 T cells in relation to SARS-CoV-2 and coronaviruses. Before the COVID-19 pandemic, during about 2011-2019, CD4+ T cells were taken from unexposed donors. The cells were cultured for 9 to 11 days before CD4+ T cells were isolated. Testing used SARS-CoV-2 S/N and four cold-coronavirus spikes on unexposed-donor CD4+ T cells, cells permitting. Cultures held under 2.5 million PBMCs per well with approximately 9.8 IU/ml IL-2. Concerning this clone itself: Its antigen is unidentified.

Libraries were prepared by immunoSEQ multiplex PCR; TCRdb keeps only in-frame clonotypes and omits some of them. This sample carries 15,000 to 20,000 clones, around 67% of them seen once, and the ten largest clones take about a fifth. The CDR3 runs to 15 residues. Unmatched junction bases numbered 9, after V lost 7 bases and J lost 2 bases. CDR1 and CDR2 from the germline V gene are MNHNY and SVGAGI (reference sequence). The sequence came from a human donor in good health. The sample taken for sequencing was CD4+ T cells from PBMCs, cultured in vitro. This chain links TRBV6-6 with TRBJ2-7; 9 bases align to TRBD2. In DNA, the CDR3 is TGTGCCAGCACCCTGGGACTAGCAAGAACCTACGAGCAGTACTTC. Translation: CASTLGLARTYEQYF.